Shown below are 16 T cell receptor beta chains from a single sample sequenced in a study of shared clonotypes between healthy human individuals. Some clones are missing from TCRdb's copy, which holds only in-frame ones; the method was immunoSEQ multiplex PCR. Among roughly 2.5 million clones listed, more than 90% were seen once. The sequenced sample consisted of naive CD4+ T cells sorted from blood. Subset noted: CD45RA+ positively selected. These receptors were taken from a man in his late teens or twenties in good health.

The chain recombines TRBV29-1 with TRBJ2-5; possible D gene TRBD2, 5 bases. This CDR3 contains 15 residues. Germline V lookup: CDR1 SQVTM, CDR2 ANQGSEA. V lost 8 bases and J 1 base, leaving 20 bases between the germline ends. The CDR3: CSPARQEVRQETQYF. The CDR3 bases are TGCAGCCCAGCTCGGCAGGAGGTGCGCCAAGAGACCCAGTACTTC.

This chain connects TRBV9 to TRBJ1-6; D ambiguous. Germline loops: CDR1 SGDLS, CDR2 YYNGEE. Trimming shortened V by 3 bases and J by 7 bases, and 8 bases separated the two germline ends. The CDR3 totals 13 residues. The CDR3 loop reads CASSANWNSPLHF. The CDR3 bases are TGTGCCAGCAGCGCCAATTGGAATTCACCCCTCCACTTT.

This rearrangement joins TRBV19 to TRBJ1-5; D is uncertain. CDR3 length equals 14 residues. Germline V CDR1 and CDR2: LNHDA, SQIVND (reference sequence). Trimming removed 4 bases at V and 4 bases at J, with 11 bases between. This chain's CDR3 is CASSNRERNQPQHF. The CDR3 DNA sequence: TGTGCCAGTAGTAACCGGGAACGAAATCAGCCCCAGCATTTT.

This clone is a singleton in its sample. The rearrangement uses TRBV19 and TRBJ1-5; a weak D match, TRBD1 (5 bases). CDR1 is LNHDA and CDR2 is SQIVND in the germline V gene (reference sequence). This CDR3 region has 13 residues. V lost 4 bases, J lost 5 bases, and 9 bases lay in between. CDR3 residues: CASSTGSYQPQHF. DNA for the CDR3: TGTGCCAGTAGTACAGGGAGCTATCAGCCCCAGCATTTT.

The V call is TRBV19, the J call TRBJ1-2; D gene uncertain. The CDR3 runs 14 residues. V shed 8 bases and J shed 4 bases, with 17 bases lying between them. Germline CDR1 reads LNHDA; CDR2 reads SQIVND (reference sequence). The CDR3 is CASADPHRTYGYTF. The DNA of the CDR3 is TGTGCCAGTGCCGACCCACATAGAACCTATGGCTACACCTTC.

Comment on this clone: Other DNA sequences from this sample encode an identical CDR3 as well. The chain combines TRBV11-3 with TRBJ2-2, with D tentatively TRBD1 (6 bases). Per germline, CDR1 SGHNT and CDR2 YENEEA. The germline V and J ends were trimmed by 1 base and 5 bases, with 11 bases remaining between them. This CDR3 comprises 15 residues. CDR3 nucleotides: TGTGCCAGCAGCTTAGTGGGGGCTGGGACCGGGGAGCTGTTTTTT. Its protein is CASSLVGAGTGELFF.

The V call is TRBV19, the J call TRBJ2-3; D perhaps matches TRBD2 (5 bases). The V gene's germline CDR1 is LNHDA and CDR2 SQIVND (reference sequence). The CDR3 consists of 18 residues. The V and J ends lost 5 bases and 4 bases respectively, with 25 bases between them. The DNA of the CDR3 is TGTGCCAGTAGTCTTACCGGGGTCTCGGGAACGGGCTCAGATACGCAGTATTTT. Translated: CASSLTGVSGTGSDTQYF.

The chain carries TRBV15 and TRBJ1-1; D is ambiguous. This CDR3 is built from 14 residues. V was pared by 1 base and J by 4 bases, with 10 bases between. Germline values: CDR1 LNHNV, CDR2 YYDKDF (reference sequence). The CDR3 protein is CATSRGGFGTEAFF. In nucleotides, the CDR3 is TGTGCCACCAGCAGAGGGGGTTTTGGCACTGAAGCTTTCTTT.

Notes on this clone: Different DNA sequences within this sample yield the same CDR3. V is TRBV6-5 and J is TRBJ2-7, with unresolved D. The CDR3 is made up of 13 amino acids. The germline V gene encodes CDR1 MNHEY and CDR2 SVGAGI. The V end lost 6 bases, the J end lost 2 bases, and 11 bases lay between the germline ends. The chain's CDR3 is CASRGGPTYEQYF. CDR3 sequence (DNA): TGTGCCAGCAGAGGCGGCCCGACCTACGAGCAGTACTTC.

This clone was found a few times. This sample includes further DNA sequences coding for the same CDR3. The chain links TRBV5-1 to TRBJ1-5; 7 bases match TRBD1. The J segment lost 3 bases and the V segment lost 0 bases, leaving 3 bases of the junction unmatched. The V gene's germline CDR1 is SGHRS and CDR2 YFSETQ. This CDR3 has 15 residues. The CDR3 loop is CASSLAGQVNQPQHF. The CDR3 DNA sequence: TGCGCCAGCAGCTTGGCTGGACAGGTCAATCAGCCCCAGCATTTT.

The chain couples TRBV2 to TRBJ2-7; 9 nucleotides agree with TRBD2. The J segment lost 4 bases and the V segment lost 7 bases, leaving 8 bases of the junction unmatched. The length of the CDR3 is 14 residues. Germline V gene data show CDR1 as SNHLY and CDR2 as FYNNEI. In DNA, the CDR3 is TGTGCCAGCACCGCTAGCGGGAACTTGTACGAGCAGTACTTC. Translated: CASTASGNLYEQYF. Drawing the rest from reference TRBV2 and TRBJ2-7, the complete variable domain is EPEVTQTPSHQVTQMGQEVILRCVPISNHLYFYWYRQILGQKVEFLVSFYNNEISEKSEIFDDQFSVERPDGSNFTLKIRSTKLEDSAMYFCASTASGNLYEQYFGPGTRLTVT.

The gene calls are TRBV7-2 and TRBJ1-6; possibly TRBD1 for D (5 bases). Germline-derived CDR1 and CDR2 are SGHTA and FQGNSA. The ends were cut back, 0 bases at V and 6 bases at J, with 21 bases in the middle. This CDR3 comprises 19 residues. The CDR3 sequence: CASSLAIGAGASFNSPLHF. DNA of the CDR3: TGTGCCAGCAGCTTAGCGATTGGGGCAGGCGCTAGCTTTAATTCACCCCTCCACTTT. The entire variable domain, with the rest obtained from reference TRBV7-2 and TRBJ1-6, is as follows: GAGVSQSPSNKVTEKGKDVELRCDPISGHTALYWYRQSLGQGLEFLIYFQGNSAPDKSGLPSDRFSAERTGGSVSTLTIQRTQQEDSAVYLCASSLAIGAGASFNSPLHFGNGTRLTVT.

The V gene is TRBV6-1, the J gene TRBJ2-7; the D gene could be TRBD1 or TRBD2 (5 bases each). V lost 7 bases, J lost 1 base, and 14 bases lay in between. CDR3 length equals 14 residues. Germline lookup yields CDR1 MNHNS and CDR2 SASEGT. The CDR3 bases are TGTGCCAGCAACGAGGGGCAGGGATCCTACGAGCAGTACTTC. This sequence encodes CASNEGQGSYEQYF.

Comment on this clone: A junction boundary mismatches the germline segment, possibly from a read error. The rearrangement links TRBV2 to TRBJ2-1; D is ambiguous. CDR1 is SNHLY and CDR2 is FYNNEI in the germline V gene. This CDR3 has 13 residues. CDR3 nucleotide sequence: TGTGCCAGCAGTGATGGATCCTCCAATGAGCAGTTCTTC. This translates into CASSDGSSNEQFF.

This clone was seen once. The rearrangement uses TRBV5-4 and TRBJ2-1, with TRBD1 matching over 7 bases. This CDR3 is 13 amino acids long. Trimming took 5 bases from V and 6 from J; bases not matched to a gene: 5. Germline V gene lookup returns CDR1 SGHNT and CDR2 YYREEE (reference sequence). CDR3: CASRSWDSNEQFF. The CDR3 DNA follows: TGTGCCAGCAGATCTTGGGACAGCAATGAGCAGTTCTTC. The variable domain in full, with the rest retrieved from reference TRBV5-4 and TRBJ2-1, is ETGVTQSPTHLIKTRGQQVTLRCSSQSGHNTVSWYQQALGQGPQFIFQYYREEENGRGNFPPRFSGLQFPNYSSELNVNALELDDSALYLCASRSWDSNEQFFGPGTRLTVL.

The chain recombines TRBV18 with TRBJ1-6; TRBD1 is a possible D gene (5 bases). Looked up from germline, CDR1 is KGHSH and CDR2 is LQKENI. CDR3 length: 14 amino acids. Trimming took off 6 bases at V and 10 bases at J, with 16 bases between the two ends. The CDR3 DNA is TGTGCCAGCTCTGCCGGGGGTGTAGGGTCACCCCTCCACTTT. Its protein is CASSAGGVGSPLHF.